These 8 T cell receptor beta chains share one sample of origin, sequenced in a study of long-term antiretroviral therapy in people with HIV. They ran version v3.0 of the immunoSEQ assay at survey level. TCRdb's table, derived via immunoSEQ multiplex PCR, lists solely in-frame clones and lacks some. Of 1,500 to 2,000 clones listed, about 86% are singletons. Specimen: unsorted PBMCs, collected 0.7 years after starting antiretroviral therapy. These receptors were taken from a woman between 50 and 59 years old with HIV.

The chain has TRBV5-4 and TRBJ1-4; a possible D gene is TRBD1 (5 bases). Per the germline V gene, CDR1 is SGHNT and CDR2 is YYREEE (reference sequence). The CDR3 sequence is 14 residues long. V lost 1 base and J lost 4, with 8 bases in between. CDR3 amino acids: CASSLRDSNEKLFF. The CDR3 nucleotides are TGTGCCAGCAGCTTGAGAGACAGTAATGAAAAACTGTTTTTT.

This clone was seen a handful of times. The chain employs TRBV7-2 and TRBJ2-7; D is unresolved. The germline gives CDR1 SGHTA, CDR2 FQGNSA. The CDR3 contains 13 residues. Deletions cut 4 bases from V and 2 bases from J, with 9 bases between. CDR3 protein: CASSSSQAYEQYF. In nucleotides, the CDR3 is TGTGCCAGCAGCTCTAGTCAAGCCTACGAGCAGTACTTC.

V gene TRBV27 combines with J gene TRBJ2-2; D is unresolved. This CDR3 contains 15 residues. The germline CDR1 and CDR2 sequences are MNHEY and SMNVEV (reference sequence). V was pared by 6 bases and J by 5 bases, with 16 bases between. CDR3 coding DNA: TGTGCCAGCAGCCGCCGTGCCCCGCGGACCGGGGAGCTGTTTTTT. Translated: CASSRRAPRTGELFF.

The J gene is TRBJ2-5, the V gene TRBV7-9; 12 nucleotides match TRBD2. Trimming cost V 2 bases and J 5 bases; bases outside gene matches: 6. The CDR3 runs 16 residues. CDR1 is SEHNR, CDR2 FQNEAQ, per germline (reference sequence). The CDR3 here is CASSLLAGGPPETQYF. As DNA, the CDR3 is TGTGCCAGCAGCTTACTAGCGGGGGGGCCTCCGGAGACCCAGTACTTC.

The chain combines TRBV4-3 with TRBJ2-1, with 10 positions matching TRBD2. CDR3 length: 17 residues. In germline, CDR1 is LGHNA, CDR2 YSLEER. V was pared by 0 bases and J by 11 bases, with 13 bases of the junction left unmatched. The CDR3, as DNA: TGCGCCAGCAGCCAAGATCTTACTAGCGGGGCCGGGGGGCAGCAGTTCTTC. Its translation: CASSQDLTSGAGGQQFF.

V and J are TRBV5-1 and TRBJ2-5, with 14 bases aligning to TRBD2. With V trimmed by 4 bases and J by 5 bases, 7 bases remained unmatched. This CDR3 comprises 16 residues. Germline loops: CDR1 SGHRS, CDR2 YFSETQ. The CDR3 coding sequence is TGCGCCAGCAGCGCGACTAGCGGGGGGGCCTGGGAGACCCAGTACTTC. Protein sequence: CASSATSGGAWETQYF.

This clone appeared a single time. The chain employs TRBV29-1 and TRBJ2-2; 8 nucleotides match TRBD2. Germline-derived CDR1 and CDR2 are SQVTM and ANQGSEA. This CDR3 region has 15 residues. V shed 6 bases and J 1 base; nucleotides not matched to a gene: 7. In nucleotides, the CDR3 is TGCAGCGTGAGAGTTAGCGGGGTGAACACCGGGGAGCTGTTTTTT. Residues: CSVRVSGVNTGELFF.

This clone was seen just once. The CDR3 sequence: CSAQGQIQNIQYF. The CDR3 nucleotides read TGCAGCGCCCAGGGACAGATCCAAAACATTCAGTACTTC. The chain combines TRBV29-1 with TRBJ2-4; TRBD1 aligns across 7 bases. CDR1 is SQVTM and CDR2 is ANQGSEA in the germline V gene. Trimming removed 7 bases from V and 5 bases from J; junction bases left unmatched: 8. There are 13 residues in the CDR3.